This T cell receptor beta chain was documented in a study of tumor-infiltrating lymphocytes in localized non-small cell lung cancer (dated by TCRdb to about 2021). With regard to the full study: Patients whose samples were collected after neoadjuvant chemotherapy, as well as both smokers and never-smokers and several histologies, were included in the cohort. From each patient came resected tumor tissue plus uninvolved lung tissue from that same patient, and the uninvolved lung tissue was described as non-adjacent to the tumor. Flow cytometry, multiplex immunofluorescence, RNA-seq, exome sequencing and proteomics were applied to the same patients as TCR sequencing, which was one of several integrated assays. A total of 50 to 60 patients were included in the paired tumor versus uninvolved lung comparison of immunoSEQ T-cell fraction. In total, the ICON cohort was made up of over a hundred surgical patients who had localized non-small cell lung cancer and whose tumors were resected. What the study reported, not specific to this receptor: Assay coverage differed among patients according to how much tissue was available, so only a subset of the cohort had TCR sequencing. TCR-derived T-cell fraction did not differ between the flow cytometry-defined immunotypes IM1 (good prognosis) and IM2 (poor prognosis). Recurrence-free survival showed no association with tumor T-cell fraction measured by TCR sequencing (p = 0.61). In line with immunofluorescence CD3 counts, TCRbeta sequencing supported higher T cell infiltration in tumors compared with uninvolved lung tissue. Because different assays used different pieces of the same tissue, technical variation could not be distinguished from intratumor heterogeneity.

The T-cell fraction in tumor and uninvolved lung tissue was obtained from TCR sequencing using the immunoSEQ assay. Under the source paper's analysis protocol: For survival analysis, patients were divided into high (upper tertile) and low (lower two tertiles) T-cell fraction groups, which were compared by log-rank test. A signed-rank test was used to check for differences in T-cell fraction between paired tumor and uninvolved lung. The table was pulled from immuneACCESS by TCRdb, which kept in-frame rearrangements only. Such tables lose some clones; where checked, under half of the loss comes from unresolved V genes, and the rest has no known cause. The V and J calls and clone size come from that table; D and trimming were worked out from the DNA. This sample has thousands of clones in its table, and 70% to 75% of those were observed once. The ten largest account for approximately 28% of the sample.

Regarding this clone: The specificity of this receptor is unknown. There are no base qualities to consult, and no much larger clone falls within one base.

CDR1 and CDR2 (MNHEY, SVGAGI) derive from the germline V gene. V sheds 2 bases and J sheds 1 base, leaving 11 bases between their ends. The CDR3, cysteine through phenylalanine, is 15 amino acids long. The only DNA kept is the CDR3, 45 bases in frame from the first base. ICON enrollment began in April 2016, and the last patient was enrolled in 2018. In a subcohort of 76 patients, fresh tumor and matched uninvolved tissue were collected for in-depth immune analyses, with TCR sequencing among those analyses. DNA isolated from bulk tissue, without cell sorting, was used for TCR sequencing. This chain is built from TRBV6-5 and TRBJ1-1; confidence is insufficient to name the D gene. The sample comprised lung tumor tissue. This sequence was found in a human donor with non-small cell lung cancer. In nucleotide form, the sequence is TGTGCCAGCAGTTACGGACGGACGGGGAACACTGAAGCTTTCTTT. Its amino acids are CASSYGRTGNTEAFF.